This T cell receptor (beta chain) was identified during a study of cytomegalovirus exposure and HLA in healthy donors (TCRdb year 2017). For the study in its entirety: In an earlier analysis of fewer than 750 of the donors, roughly 300 Gb of sequence data and approximately 100 million unique TCR beta sequences from 150 million to 200 million T cells were reported. About 300 gigabases of sequencing data and around 80 million unique TCR sequences made up an early release that covered over 550 HLA-typed donors. Among the approximately 400 genotyped donors, more than 70% belonged to the genetic ancestry cluster associated with self-reported Caucasian donors. The study was designed to test whether signatures of past pathogen exposure could be identified by cataloging public T cell receptors. The study profiled the T cell repertoires of approximately 700 subjects by immunosequencing and related them to cytomegalovirus serostatus. In addition to the first cohort of roughly 700 subjects, a separate validation cohort of approximately 120 different subjects was used. To predict cytomegalovirus infection status, the study brought together high-throughput TCR immunosequencing, statistical association of individual TCRs with disease status, and machine learning. In a later analysis, previously published TCR beta repertoires from more than 500 donors were re-analyzed and high-resolution HLA genotyping was added so that TCR occurrence patterns could be studied. Rather than using new phenotypic data, the later analysis identified candidate immune exposures from TCR beta sequences and from how often those sequences occurred across donors. An earlier analysis of 500 to 650 of the donors applied high-throughput TCR beta sequencing to assess whether each TCR beta V gene segment acted as functional or pseudogenic. Alongside the repertoire data, information on donor age, sex, ethnicity and CMV serostatus was compiled. A later genetic analysis took genome-wide SNP genotypes for about 55% of the roughly 670 donors and used that subset as a discovery cohort. Every repertoire in the discovery cohort had been generated on one and the same sequencing platform. HLA typing included class I and class II loci at four-digit resolution. Typing coverage varied by locus: roughly 620-640 donors for A, B, C, DRB1 and DQB1; 522 for DQA1; about 570 for DPA1; roughly 450 for DPB1. Several DR-DQ haplotypes were treated as single units for association and clustering because of strong linkage in the cohort. Among several hundred genotyped donors of the cohort, an average of around 220,000 unique TCR beta nucleotide sequences was sequenced per donor, of which 15% to 20% were non-productive. On the study overall, not on this receptor specifically: Roughly uniform sequencing depth across donors was assumed in presence/absence analyses, although this assumption may not hold. Some IMGT-functional V segments, including TRBV6-2 and TRBV6-3, could not be distinguished by the 87-base-pair reads and were therefore excluded. In a later analysis, over 15,000 TCR beta sequences were associated with specific HLA alleles at a false discovery rate of 0.05. Compared with the 666-donor mean, donors in an Asian-associated ancestry cluster had fewer N-insertions in productive TCRs, according to a later genetic analysis. Linkage disequilibrium might explain the correlated functional status among segregating V segments, but an unknown experimental factor could not be excluded. A further reported finding was that TCR beta sequences accurately predicted the HLA-A and HLA-B alleles for most subjects in the first cohort. In a later analysis, TCR association rates were found to vary across HLA loci, with the most associated TCRs seen for DRB1 alleles and the fewest for HLA-C alleles. The classifier was reported to diagnose cytomegalovirus status with high specificity and sensitivity in both the original cohort and the validation cohort. In a later analysis, several top co-occurrence clusters were reported to appear linked to parvovirus B19, influenza, CMV and Epstein-Barr virus. In the study, around 160 TCR beta chains were listed as associated with cytomegalovirus. Assigning TCR associations to individual alleles was difficult when HLA alleles, especially DR and DQ, strongly co-occurred. The sequencing pipeline was judged likely to have produced a cluster of highly shared sequence variants as a technical artifact. In an earlier analysis of approximately 590 of the donors, most TCR beta V segments were observed in productive rearrangements about 90% or about 30% of the time, broadly matching IMGT annotations. Compared with equally common non-associated chains, HLA-associated TCR beta chains in a later analysis were more clonally expanded and had lower generation probabilities. CMV serostatus was the only immune exposure information available for the cohort. According to the authors, the approach could potentially be generalized to other disease states and immunological phenotypes. Because counts were too low, about 18 rarely observed V segments, including chromosome 9 orphons, were excluded from the earlier analysis of around 640 of the donors. Because some donors lacked HLA typing at each locus, the association tests relied only on the typed subset. According to a later analysis, most CMV-associated TCR beta chains appeared to be HLA-restricted, and the HLA associations seemed to be driven largely by CMV exposure. A later genetic analysis associated a missense DCLRE1C variant with V-gene and J-gene trimming of TCR beta chains, and an independent cohort replicated the association. Only TCR beta chains were sequenced in this cohort, and the absence of alpha or paired-chain data limited detectable features. Most TCR sequences were seen in very few donors, while some public TCRs were found in many individuals. Three of the identified cytomegalovirus-associated TCR beta chains were confirmed in vitro to be specific for cytomegalovirus antigens.

With respect to this clone: Its antigen remains unidentified. Per-base qualities were not stored, and no clone one base away is much larger.

The CDR3, cysteine through phenylalanine, is 15 amino acids long. Just CDR3 DNA is preserved here, 45 bases in frame from base 1. V loses 5 bases at its end and J loses 2 bases; junction bases beyond the gene matches: 4. CDR1 and CDR2 are drawn from the germline V gene: MDHEN, SYDVKM. Library method: the immunoSEQ multiplex PCR assay. For the multiplex PCR, a mixture combining 60 forward primers for TCR Vbeta segments and 13 reverse primers for TCR Jbeta segments was used. Amplification of the CDR3 region of rearranged TCR beta genes was performed with a multiplex PCR assay on genomic DNA. On the Illumina HiSeq System, the amplified TCR beta libraries were sequenced as 87-base-pair reads. In the paper's pipeline: Across the 700 or so repertoires, a later analysis counted tens of millions of unique TCR beta chains, about 10 million of which were shared by at least two donors. To remove PCR and sequencing errors, raw reads were error-corrected and collapsed into unique sequences using a nearest-neighbor algorithm that merged closely related sequences. To assign V, D and J gene segments, CDR3 sequences were aligned to IMGT reference sequences. For a sequence to be retained, at least a six-nucleotide match to both a V gene segment and a J gene segment was required. A rearrangement was called productive if the CDR3 had no stop codons and remained in frame with V and J, and every other rearrangement was called non-productive. Following IMGT convention, CDR3 was defined as the stretch from the second conserved V-encoded cysteine to the conserved J-encoded phenylalanine. Sequences without an unambiguous match to a single V gene segment were excluded from the earlier analysis of over 500 of the donors. In an earlier analysis of 450 to 750 of the donors, a V segment was called functional when productive rearrangements were above 56.7%, and segregating when the standard deviation between donors exceeded 5%. A statistical classification framework was developed to diagnose cytomegalovirus status using the catalog of TCR beta chain sequences. In a later analysis, TCR nucleotide sequences were compared against IMGT/GENE-DB human TR gene sequences so that V and J genes could be assigned. In a later analysis, CDR3 sequences and most-parsimonious VDJ recombination scenarios were assigned using the TCRdist pipeline. A later analysis defined each TCR beta chain by its CDR3 amino acid sequence plus V-gene family, and excluded reads lacking a unique V-gene family. To address suspected cross-contamination and a sequencing artifact, a later analysis removed some 620 highly shared, low-generation-probability nucleotide sequences. For each public chain, a later analysis derived a clonal expansion index from normalized ranks of inferred template counts within each repertoire. Generation probabilities in a later analysis came from a VDJ recombination model fitted to out-of-frame rearrangements, and those results were checked against IGoR. In a later analysis, TCR-TCR, TCR-HLA and TCR-CMV co-occurrence was scored with hypergeometric tests, and a repertoire-size bias correction was applied to TCR pairs. False discovery rates were estimated in a later analysis by permuting HLA or CMV assignments 20 times. In a later analysis, co-occurring TCRs were grouped using DBSCAN, and TCRdist sequence similarity was added for clustering within HLA-allele-positive subsets. Repertoires with fewer than 30,000 or more than 120,000 public chains, plus five repertoires with anomalous nucleotide sharing, were excluded from co-occurrence clustering. The clones in this table, taken by TCRdb from immuneACCESS, are in-frame only. Not every clone is retained; where verified, under half of the shortfall comes from an unresolved V gene, and the cause of the rest is unknown. V and J calls and clone size are as listed in that table; D and trimming were resolved from the DNA. Counted in this sample were around 54,000 clones; 82% of them appeared once. Clones ranked in the top ten supply approximately 3% of the sample.

The cohort consisted of 650 to 850 healthy bone marrow donors. At the time of sampling, every cohort member was nominally healthy, though immune exposures that went unrecorded were likely present. The donor was CMV seronegative and was included in the group of several hundred seronegative cohort members. A peripheral blood sample was collected from each donor, and TCR beta sequencing was performed on peripheral blood mononuclear cells. The Qiagen DNeasy Blood Extraction Kit was used to extract genomic DNA from the blood cell samples. The V gene is TRBV28 and the J gene is TRBJ2-7, and TRBD2 aligns with 12 junction nucleotides. The TCR was taken from a woman aged 18-29 years in good health and CMV-seronegative. The sequencing sample was made of PBMCs. The CDR3 reads as follows: CASSRGLAGPYEQYF. The DNA is TGTGCCAGCAGTAGGGGACTAGCGGGTCCCTACGAGCAGTACTTC.